A selection of T cell receptor beta chains follows, all from one sample in a study of cytomegalovirus exposure and HLA in healthy donors. TCRdb's table, derived via immunoSEQ multiplex PCR, lists solely in-frame clones and lacks some. The sample holds about 300,000 clones, just over 85% seen once. The specimen sequenced was PBMCs. Receptor source: a man aged 35-49 years in good health and CMV-seropositive. CDR3s include the opening cysteine and the closing phenylalanine or tryptophan. The D gene is left open where the match is weak. Size is omitted from some rows. Given values are once, few, many or a class for expanded clones.

few	TRBV7-2	TRBJ1-1	TRBD1	TGTGCCAGCAGCCTTCGGACAGGGGATATATTGGAGGCTTTCTTT	CASSLRTGDILEAFF
-	TRBV10-1	TRBJ1-1	-	TGCGCCAGCAGTGAGTCGACAATGAGGGCAGGAGCTTTCTTT	CASSESTMRAGAFF
-	TRBV6-6	TRBJ2-7	TRBD2	TGTGCCAGCACGGAGACTAGCATCTACGAGCAGTACTTC	CASTETSIYEQYF
-	TRBV11-2	TRBJ1-4	TRBD1	TGTGCCAGCAGTCGGGACAGGGAGTTATCTAATGAAAAACTGTTTTTT	CASSRDRELSNEKLFF
once	TRBV18	TRBJ2-7	TRBD2	TGTGCCAGCTCCGACCGCCTTACTAGCGGGAGCTCCTACGAGCAGTACTTC	CASSDRLTSGSSYEQYF
few	TRBV27	TRBJ1-5	-	TGTGCCAGCAGTATCCTGGAGGGGGGGGTCCATCAGCCCCAGCATTTT	CASSILEGGVHQPQHF
-	TRBV6-5	TRBJ2-3	-	TGTGCCAGCAGACGGACAGAGACAGATACGCAGTATTTT	CASRRTETDTQYF
-	TRBV5-4	TRBJ2-7	-	TGTGCCAGCAGCTTGGTGGGGGAGGCACCCTACGAGCAGTACTTC	CASSLVGEAPYEQYF
-	TRBV28	TRBJ1-5	-	TGTGCCAGCTTTTTGGGGACAAGGACCAATCAGCCCCAGCATTTT	CASFLGTRTNQPQHF
-	TRBV6-1	TRBJ2-3	TRBD2	TGTGCCAGCATCGGGGGGATAAGCACAGATACGCAGTATTTT	CASIGGISTDTQYF
-	TRBV9	TRBJ1-1	TRBD1	TGTGCCAGCAGCCCCCGACAGGGGAGGACTGAAGCTTTCTTT	CASSPRQGRTEAFF
-	TRBV28	TRBJ1-2	-	TGTGCCAGCAGCACACTCAGCCAGGGAATAGGCTACACCTTC	CASSTLSQGIGYTF
-	TRBV20-1	TRBJ2-5	-	TGCAGTGCGATTCATCGGGAGACCCAGTACTTC	CSAIHRETQYF
few	TRBV25-1	TRBJ1-4	TRBD1	TGTGCCAGCATGCACAGGGGGCTCGAAAAACTGTTTTTT	CASMHRGLEKLFF
-	TRBV28	TRBJ2-1	-	TGTGCCAGCAGTTCCCACGTGCGGGCGGCAATCTACAATGAGCAGTTCTTC	CASSSHVRAAIYNEQFF
-	TRBV6-5	TRBJ1-1	-	TGTGCCAGCAGTTACTCCCAAATGAACACTGAAGCTTTCTTT	CASSYSQMNTEAFF
-	TRBV7-8	TRBJ2-1	TRBD2	TGTGCCAGCAGCTTAGCCCGACTAGCGGGACACTATGAGCAGTTCTTC	CASSLARLAGHYEQFF
-	TRBV13	TRBJ2-1	TRBD1	TGTGCCAGCAGCTCGGGACAGGGACCACACACTTACAATGAGCAGTTCTTC	CASSSGQGPHTYNEQFF
-	TRBV18	TRBJ2-1	-	TGTGCCAGCTCACCACCGATGGCTAGCGAGTCGTCCTACAATGAGCAGTTCTTC	CASSPPMASESSYNEQFF
-	TRBV7-9	TRBJ2-3	-	TGTGCCAGCAGCTTAGGATCAGTGAGCACAGATACGCAGTATTTT	CASSLGSVSTDTQYF
once	TRBV14	TRBJ2-5	TRBD2	TGTGCCAGCAGCGAGGGACTAGCGGGAGTAGAGACCCAGTACTTC	CASSEGLAGVETQYF
-	TRBV7-9	TRBJ2-5	TRBD2	TGTGCCAGCAGCCCAAGGACTAGCGGGAGCGGAGAGACCCAGTACTTC	CASSPRTSGSGETQYF
-	TRBV6-6	TRBJ2-7	-	TGTGCCAGCAGTTACTCTGAGGACAGTCCCTACGAGCAGTACTTC	CASSYSEDSPYEQYF
-	TRBV5-6	TRBJ2-1	TRBD2	TGTGCCAGCAGCTCCGGACTAGGATCCTACAATGAGCAGTTCTTC	CASSSGLGSYNEQFF
-	TRBV27	TRBJ2-7	-	TGTGCCAGCAGTTCGATATCCACCCACAGGGTCCCCTACGAGCAGTACTTC	CASSSISTHRVPYEQYF
-	TRBV5-4	TRBJ2-7	TRBD1	TGTGCCAGCAGCCAAGGGACAGAGCCCTACGAGCAGTACTTC	CASSQGTEPYEQYF
-	TRBV6-1	TRBJ2-7	-	TGTGCCAGCAGTGAAGGAATAGCGGACTACGAGCAGTACTTC	CASSEGIADYEQYF
-	TRBV4-3	TRBJ2-1	TRBD2	TGCGCCAGCAGCCAAGTTTCTAGCGGGACTTACAATGAGCAGTTCTTC	CASSQVSSGTYNEQFF
-	TRBV6-1	TRBJ1-2	TRBD1	TGTGCCAGCAGTGACCCGGGACAGGCAAGCCGTGGCTACACCTTC	CASSDPGQASRGYTF
-	TRBV28	TRBJ2-1	TRBD2	TGTGCCAGCAGCCCAGCCGGGACTAGCGGGAGGAGGAGCAATGAGCAGTTCTTC	CASSPAGTSGRRSNEQFF
once	TRBV28	TRBJ1-4	-	TGTGCCAGCACAACAACTAATGAAAAACTGTTTTTT	CASTTTNEKLFF
-	TRBV9	TRBJ2-1	TRBD1	TGTGCCAGCAGCGACGGGACAGACAATGAGCAGTTCTTC	CASSDGTDNEQFF
-	TRBV19	TRBJ2-1	-	TGTGCCAGTAGTATAGTTTACTATGAGCAGTTCTTC	CASSIVYYEQFF
-	TRBV6-1	TRBJ2-1	TRBD2	TGTGCCAGCAGTGATTGGCGGGAGGGCCCTAATGAGCAGTTCTTC	CASSDWREGPNEQFF
-	TRBV6-1	TRBJ1-5	TRBD1	TGTGCCAGCAGTGCCGGGACAGCTAGCAATCAGCCCCAGCATTTT	CASSAGTASNQPQHF
-	TRBV19	TRBJ1-5	-	TGTGCCAGTAGTATTAGCGGGGGGTTCCGTCAGCCCCAGCATTTT	CASSISGGFRQPQHF
-	TRBV10-2	TRBJ1-1	-	TGCGCCAGCGGGGAAATAGACAGGACCACTGAAGCTTTCTTT	CASGEIDRTTEAFF
-	TRBV2	TRBJ1-2	-	TGTGCCAGCAGTCCCGACATCAGGCCTGGCTACACCTTC	CASSPDIRPGYTF
-	TRBV2	TRBJ2-7	-	TGTGCCAGCAGTGAAGTGGGAGTCTCCCCCGAGCAGTACTTC	CASSEVGVSPEQYF
-	TRBV12-5	TRBJ2-6	-	TGTGCTAGTGGTTTTGAACAGGGCGCTGGGGCCAACGTCCTGACTTTC	CASGFEQGAGANVLTF
-	TRBV4-2	TRBJ2-7	-	TGTGCCAGCAGCTCGCAGGGGATAGCGTACTTC	CASSSQGIAYF
-	TRBV25-1	TRBJ1-6	TRBD1	TGTGCCAGCACCCGACAGGGTTATAATTCACCCCTCCACTTT	CASTRQGYNSPLHF
-	TRBV28	TRBJ2-1	TRBD2	TGTGCCAGCACCTTTACGGGGGCTAGCGGGAGAGGTGAGCAGTTCTTC	CASTFTGASGRGEQFF
-	TRBV18	TRBJ2-7	-	TGTGCCAGCCACCCCGGCGGGTATAACGAGCAGTACTTC	CASHPGGYNEQYF
-	TRBV19	TRBJ2-1	TRBD2	TGTGCCAGTAGTTTGGGACTAGCGAGAACCCGCGGCTCCTACAATGAGCAGTTCTTC	CASSLGLARTRGSYNEQFF
-	TRBV4-3	TRBJ1-2	TRBD1	TGCGCCAGCAGCCAAGATGTTGGGACAGGGGCCGCCTATGGCTACACCTTC	CASSQDVGTGAAYGYTF
-	TRBV6-5	TRBJ2-7	-	TGTGCCAGCAGCCAAGCCGCGGGGGCTTTTGACGAGCAGTACTTC	CASSQAAGAFDEQYF
-	TRBV19	TRBJ1-1	TRBD1	TGTGCCAGTAGGGTGACAGGGGTGATGACTGAAGCTTTCTTT	CASRVTGVMTEAFF
-	TRBV6-5	TRBJ1-3	TRBD1	TGTGCCAGCAGTCGACGACAGGGAGGAAACACCATATATTTT	CASSRRQGGNTIYF
once	TRBV10-1	TRBJ2-3	TRBD1	TGCGCCAGCAGTGAAATGACAGGGGCCGGCTCAGATACGCAGTATTTT	CASSEMTGAGSDTQYF
once	TRBV5-1	TRBJ2-7	-	TGCGCCAGCAGCTTTAGGTCTGTGGGGATTACGGGGGAGCAGTACTTC	CASSFRSVGITGEQYF
-	TRBV11-2	TRBJ2-7	-	TGTGCCAGCAGTGTGGGGGGACGGGCCTACGAGCAGTACTTC	CASSVGGRAYEQYF
-	TRBV27	TRBJ2-3	TRBD2	TGTGCCAGCAGTGCAGGGACTAGCGGGAGTGGAGGAGATACGCAGTATTTT	CASSAGTSGSGGDTQYF
-	TRBV4-1	TRBJ2-2	-	TGCGCCAGCAGCCAAGACCGGCAGGGTCGGGTGCGCACCGGGGAGCTGTTTTTT	CASSQDRQGRVRTGELFF
-	TRBV5-8	TRBJ2-1	-	TGTGCCAGCAGCTTACAAGATAACAATGAGCAGTTCTTC	CASSLQDNNEQFF
-	TRBV28	TRBJ2-7	TRBD2	TGTGCCAGCAGTTTACCGGCTAGCGGGAGGCTCTCCTACGAGCAGTACTTC	CASSLPASGRLSYEQYF
-	TRBV11-1	TRBJ2-5	-	TGTGCCAGCAGCTTAGCGGGAGTGTATGAGACCCAGTACTTC	CASSLAGVYETQYF
-	TRBV27	TRBJ2-4	TRBD2	TGTGCCAGCAGCCCGCCGGGAGGAAACAAAAACATTCAGTACTTC	CASSPPGGNKNIQYF
-	TRBV27	TRBJ2-7	TRBD2	TGTGCCAGCAGTCTTAGGACTAGCAGGTACGAGCAGTACTTC	CASSLRTSRYEQYF
-	TRBV4-3	TRBJ2-7	TRBD1	TGCGCCAGCAGCCTCCGGACAGGGAACGAGCAGTACTTC	CASSLRTGNEQYF